This record covers a single T cell receptor beta chain. Amplification targeted the TCR beta CDR3 regions, with RNA transcripts as the source material. First-round RT-PCR used HTBI primers; second-round multiplex PCR followed. TCRdb reprocessed the multiplex PCR reads via MiXCR and lists one record per CDR3 protein. The sample carries about 1.2 million distinct CDR3 sequences, less than 45% recorded once. This sample was taken from a study of Graves' ophthalmopathy and Graves' hyperthyroidism. Study-wide background: A follow-up of 18 months without ophthalmopathy meant that hyperthyroidism was stable.

The length of the CDR3 is 18 residues. CDR1 is KGHDR and CDR2 is SFDVKD in the germline V gene. Losses at the gene ends were 2 bases for V and 4 bases for J; bases not matched to a gene: 12. The V and J genes are TRBV24-1 and TRBJ1-2; 10 nucleotides align to TRBD1. The TCR comes from an adult man with Graves' hyperthyroidism. Sequencing used peripheral blood or thyroid tissue (not recorded which). Here the CDR3 DNA reads TGTGCCACCAGTGATTCTAAACGGGGACAGGGGAGCCCCTATGGCTACACCTTC. Its protein is CATSDSKRGQGSPYGYTF.